The entry that follows covers one TCR beta chain sequence. The target antigen is unknown. This entry belongs to a study of T cell responses to AZD1222 COVID-19 vaccine. Notes on the study in general: Only after the peak T cell response were repertoires sampled. Baseline serology detected seropositivity in only six AZD1222 recipients. Donors were chiefly white British, with a greater number of females, and clonal diversity was perhaps underestimated. The reported proportion of spike-specific TCRs targeting unmutated variant regions was nearly half.

Some clones are missing from TCRdb's copy, which holds only in-frame ones; the method was immunoSEQ multiplex PCR. The sample has around 130,000 clones, 80% to 90% seen once. J was trimmed by 8 bases and V by 8 bases; bases with no gene match: 15. The CDR3 totals 15 residues. Germline V CDR1 and CDR2: MDHEN, SYDVKM. This receptor was identified in an adult in good health. The V and J genes are TRBV28 and TRBJ1-1; TRBD1 matches 9 bases. Sequencing was performed on peripheral blood, taken on day 0 of AZD1222 vaccination. CDR3 sequence reads: CASRITTGGYSEAFF. Written as DNA, the CDR3 is TGTGCCAGCCGAATTACCACAGGGGGCTATTCCGAAGCTTTCTTT.